These 9 T cell receptor beta chains share one sample of origin, sequenced in a study of CD4 T cells in relation to SARS-CoV-2 and coronaviruses. TCRdb keeps only in-frame clones here, not all; method: immunoSEQ multiplex PCR. The sample lists about 36,000 clones, 70% to 85% seen once, with approximately 20% in the top ten. Antigens for these TCRs are unknown. The sample was memory CD4+ T cells from PBMCs, cultured in vitro. The receptors were sampled from an adult with COVID-19.

The chain employs TRBV28 and TRBJ1-5; no definite D call. CDR1 and CDR2 from the germline V gene are MDHEN and SYDVKM. The CDR3 consists of 14 residues. Trimming removed 7 bases at V and 0 bases at J, with 10 bases between. The CDR3 DNA follows: TGTGCCAGCAATCGCATCAATAGCAATCAGCCCCAGCATTTT. Amino acids: CASNRINSNQPQHF.

The genes are TRBV21-1 and TRBJ2-1; whether TRBD1, the table's D call, matches the DNA was not checked. TRBV21-1 is flagged as a pseudogene. The CDR3 consists of 19 residues. This CDR3 is CASSKHPLGQVTSYNEQFF. The DNA of the CDR3 is TGTGCCAGCAGCAAACACCCACTGGGACAGGTTACTTCCTACAATGAGCAGTTCTTC.

This clone has more than one count but fewer than ten. V is TRBV28 and J is TRBJ1-5, with D possibly being TRBD1 (6 bases). The CDR3 sequence is 14 residues long. The V and J ends lost 4 bases and 5 bases respectively, with 12 bases between them. Germline V gene sequence: CDR1 MDHEN, CDR2 SYDVKM. The CDR3 bases are TGTGCCAGCAGTTGGGGGCAGGGGCATCAGCCCCAGCATTTT. Translating gives CASSWGQGHQPQHF. The full variable domain, rest sourced from reference TRBV28 and TRBJ1-5, is DVKVTQSSRYLVKRTGEKVFLECVQDMDHENMFWYRQDPGLGLRLIYFSYDVKMKEKGDIPEGYSVSREKKERFSLILESASTNQTSMYLCASSWGQGHQPQHFGDGTRLSIL.

The chain combines TRBV3-1 (or the pseudogene TRBV3-2) with TRBJ2-1; D call uncertain. CDR3 length equals 14 residues. Germline CDR1 LGHDT, CDR2 YNNKEL (reference sequence). Between the trimmed V and J ends, which lost 2 bases and 3 bases, there was a span of 8 bases. The CDR3 reads CASSQRLLYNEQFF. The CDR3 DNA reads as TGTGCCAGCAGCCAACGGCTTCTCTACAATGAGCAGTTCTTC.

This chain uses TRBV28 with TRBJ2-7; 10 bases fit TRBD2. Germline values: CDR1 MDHEN, CDR2 SYDVKM. The CDR3 covers 16 residues. J gave up 6 bases and V 5 bases, and 13 bases lay outside the gene matches. The CDR3 DNA is TGTGCCAGCAGTCCAGAACGACTAGCGGGCCGCCTCGAGCAGTACTTC. Protein product: CASSPERLAGRLEQYF.

The chain carries TRBV10-3 and TRBJ1-5; weak D call: TRBD1 (6 bases). This CDR3 spans 16 amino acids. The germline V and J ends were trimmed by 0 bases and 2 bases, with 11 bases remaining between them. The germline V gene encodes CDR1 ENHRY and CDR2 SYGVKD. DNA of the CDR3: TGTGCCATCAGTGAGTCGAGGGCAGGGGGCAATCAGCCCCAGCATTTT. Translation: CAISESRAGGNQPQHF.

The V call is TRBV3-1 (or the pseudogene TRBV3-2), the J call TRBJ2-7, with D tentatively TRBD2 (5 bases). CDR3 length equals 15 residues. The germline V gene has CDR1 LGHDT and CDR2 YNNKEL (reference sequence). Trimming took 4 bases from V and 2 from J, leaving 15 bases between them. CDR3 in amino acids: CASSPPGRRAYEQYF. The CDR3 DNA reads TGTGCCAGCAGCCCCCCCGGCAGGCGGGCCTACGAGCAGTACTTC.

This chain connects TRBV12-5 to TRBJ1-5; TRBD1 is a possible D gene (5 bases). Trimming stripped 6 bases from V and 3 bases from J, with 9 bases between. Germline lookup yields CDR1 LGHNT and CDR2 FRNRAP. The CDR3 runs to 13 residues. The CDR3 sequence: CASGYGTNQPQHF. The CDR3 DNA sequence: TGTGCTAGTGGCTACGGGACCAATCAGCCCCAGCATTTT.

This clone came up a few times. The chain employs TRBV12-5 and TRBJ2-1, with 9 bases identical to TRBD1. CDR3 length: 17 residues. CDR1 is LGHNT and CDR2 is FRNRAP in the germline V gene. The junction had 13 bases not matched to a gene; V was cut back by 2 bases and J by 8 bases. The CDR3 nucleotides read TGTGCTAGTGGTTTGACCCCAAACCGGGACAGGGTTGATGAGCAGTTCTTC. It codes for CASGLTPNRDRVDEQFF. The full variable domain, in which reference TRBV12-5 and TRBJ2-1 provide the parts outside the CDR3, is DARVTQTPRHKVTEMGQEVTMRCQPILGHNTVFWYRQTMMQGLELLAYFRNRAPLDDSGMPKDRFSAEMPDATLATLKIQPSEPRDSAVYFCASGLTPNRDRVDEQFFGPGTRLTVL.